Given below is one T cell receptor beta chain in context. The CDR3 runs 15 residues. The germline CDR1 and CDR2 sequences are SGDLS and YYNGEE. V lost 4 bases and J 5 bases, leaving 19 bases between the germline ends. Barcoded TCR alpha and TCR beta cDNA libraries with UMIs came from 5'RACE using constant-segment primers. Each CDR3 protein is one row after TCRdb ran MiXCR on the 5' RACE reads. In the table there are about 84,000 distinct CDR3 sequences, approximately 14% of which are singletons. The data derive from a study of T-cell memory formation after mild COVID-19. The receptor was derived from an adult woman who had mild COVID-19 (a few samples of this study predate the infection). Cell type and time point are not known. Material for sequencing was PBMCs or a T cell subset sorted from them (not recorded which). This chain connects TRBV9 to TRBJ2-7; maybe TRBD1 (6 bases). Here the CDR3 DNA reads TGTGCCAGCAGCTCGAGCCGGGGACAATGGGACGAGCAGTACTTC. It encodes CASSSSRGQWDEQYF.